This TCR beta chain comes out of a study of CD8 T cells in Susac syndrome. The CDR3 sequence is 13 residues long. Germline values: CDR1 SGHAT, CDR2 FQNNGV. Deletions cut 3 bases from V and 2 bases from J, with 7 bases between. RNA totalling roughly 0.5 to 1 ug underwent reverse transcription with random hexamers. TCRdb reprocessed the immunoSEQ multiplex PCR reads with MiXCR, giving one entry per CDR3 protein. The sample lists 180,000 or so distinct CDR3 sequences; roughly 94% were seen once. This chain uses TRBV11-2 with TRBJ1-1, with D perhaps TRBD1 (5 bases). Input material: CD4+ T cells from PBMCs. This TCR came from a human donor with Susac syndrome. CDR3 in DNA: TGTGCCAGCAGCTTGGGGACCAACACTGAAGCTTTCTTT. Amino acid sequence: CASSLGTNTEAFF. Together with reference TRBV11-2 and TRBJ1-1, the CDR3 gives the full variable domain: EAGVAQSPRYKIIEKRQSVAFWCNPISGHATLYWYQQILGQGPKLLIQFQNNGVVDDSQLPKDRFSAERLKGVDSTLKIQPAKLEDSAVYLCASSLGTNTEAFFGQGTRLTVV.